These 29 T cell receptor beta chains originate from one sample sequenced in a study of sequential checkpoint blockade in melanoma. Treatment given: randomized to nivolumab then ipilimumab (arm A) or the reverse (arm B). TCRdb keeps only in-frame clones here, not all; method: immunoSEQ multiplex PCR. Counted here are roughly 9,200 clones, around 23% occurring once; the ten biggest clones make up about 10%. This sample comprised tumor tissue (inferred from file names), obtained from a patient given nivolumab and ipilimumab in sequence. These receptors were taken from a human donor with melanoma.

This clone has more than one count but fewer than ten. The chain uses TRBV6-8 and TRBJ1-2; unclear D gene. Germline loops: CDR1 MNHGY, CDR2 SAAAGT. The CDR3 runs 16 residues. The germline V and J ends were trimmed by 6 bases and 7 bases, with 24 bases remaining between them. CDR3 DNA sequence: TGTGCCAGCAGCCCTATTGTCCCAACAAGTGGAGCTGGCTACACCTTC. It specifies CASSPIVPTSGAGYTF.

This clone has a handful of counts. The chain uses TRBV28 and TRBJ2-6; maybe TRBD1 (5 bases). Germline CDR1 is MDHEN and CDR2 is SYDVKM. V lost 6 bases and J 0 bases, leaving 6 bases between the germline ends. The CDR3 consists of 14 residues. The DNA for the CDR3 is TGTGCCAGCAGCGACAGCTCTGGGGCCAACGTCCTGACTTTC. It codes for CASSDSSGANVLTF.

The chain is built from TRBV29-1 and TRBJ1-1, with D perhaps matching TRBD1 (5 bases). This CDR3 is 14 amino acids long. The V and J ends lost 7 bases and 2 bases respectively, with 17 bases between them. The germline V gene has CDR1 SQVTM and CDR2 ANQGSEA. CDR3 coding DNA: TGCAGCGCCCCGGTCGGGGGGACCAACACTGAAGCTTTCTTT. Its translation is CSAPVGGTNTEAFF.

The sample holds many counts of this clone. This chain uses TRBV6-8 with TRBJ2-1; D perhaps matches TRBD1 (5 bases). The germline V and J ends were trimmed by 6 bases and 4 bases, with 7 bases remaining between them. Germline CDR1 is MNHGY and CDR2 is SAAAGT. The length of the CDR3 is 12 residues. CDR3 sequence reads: CASRTGYNEQFF. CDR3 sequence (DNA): TGTGCCAGCAGAACAGGTTACAATGAGCAGTTCTTC.

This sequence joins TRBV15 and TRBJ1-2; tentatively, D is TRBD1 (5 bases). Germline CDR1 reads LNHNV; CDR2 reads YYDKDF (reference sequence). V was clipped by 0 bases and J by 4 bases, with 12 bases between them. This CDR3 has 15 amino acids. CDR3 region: CATSRDLGDSYGYTF. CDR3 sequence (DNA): TGTGCCACCAGCAGAGATCTGGGCGACAGCTATGGCTACACCTTC.

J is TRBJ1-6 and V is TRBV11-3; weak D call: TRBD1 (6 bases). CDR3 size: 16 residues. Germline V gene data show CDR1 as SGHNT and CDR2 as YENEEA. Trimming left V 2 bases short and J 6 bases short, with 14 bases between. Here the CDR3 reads CASSLRSRGGNSPLHF. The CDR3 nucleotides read TGTGCCAGCAGCTTAAGGTCCAGGGGTGGTAATTCACCCCTCCACTTT.

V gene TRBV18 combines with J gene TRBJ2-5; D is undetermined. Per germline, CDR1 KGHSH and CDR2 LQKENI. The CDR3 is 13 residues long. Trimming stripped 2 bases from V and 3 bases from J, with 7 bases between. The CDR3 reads CASSPAAEETQYF. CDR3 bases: TGTGCCAGCTCACCAGCGGCAGAAGAGACCCAGTACTTC. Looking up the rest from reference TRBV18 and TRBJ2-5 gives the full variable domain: NAGVMQNPRHLVRRRGQEARLRCSPMKGHSHVYWYRQLPEEGLKFMVYLQKENIIDESGMPKERFSAEFPKEGPSILRIQQVVRGDSAAYFCASSPAAEETQYFGPGTRLLVL.

CDR3 in amino acids: CASSFRPGGTDTQYF. The CDR3 nucleotides read TGTGCCAGCAGCTTCCGACCGGGAGGTACAGATACGCAGTATTTT. This chain uses TRBV6-8 with TRBJ2-3, with 7 bases aligning to TRBD2. The CDR3 consists of 15 residues. V trimming: 6 bases; J trimming: 3 bases; junction bases outside the gene matches: 9. Germline V gene data show CDR1 as MNHGY and CDR2 as SAAAGT.

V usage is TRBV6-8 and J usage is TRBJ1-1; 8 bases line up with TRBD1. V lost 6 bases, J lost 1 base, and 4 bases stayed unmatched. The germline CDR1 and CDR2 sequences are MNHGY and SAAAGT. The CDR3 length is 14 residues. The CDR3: CASRIQGENTEAFF. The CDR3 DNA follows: TGTGCCAGCAGGATACAGGGGGAGAACACTGAAGCTTTCTTT.

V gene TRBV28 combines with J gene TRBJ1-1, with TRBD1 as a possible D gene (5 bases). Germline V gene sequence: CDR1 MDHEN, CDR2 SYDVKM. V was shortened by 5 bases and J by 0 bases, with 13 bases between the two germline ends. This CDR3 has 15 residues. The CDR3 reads CASSGAGRMNTEAFF. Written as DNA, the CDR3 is TGTGCCAGCAGTGGGGCGGGACGGATGAACACTGAAGCTTTCTTT. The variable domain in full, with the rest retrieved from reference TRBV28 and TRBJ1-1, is DVKVTQSSRYLVKRTGEKVFLECVQDMDHENMFWYRQDPGLGLRLIYFSYDVKMKEKGDIPEGYSVSREKKERFSLILESASTNQTSMYLCASSGAGRMNTEAFFGQGTRLTVV.

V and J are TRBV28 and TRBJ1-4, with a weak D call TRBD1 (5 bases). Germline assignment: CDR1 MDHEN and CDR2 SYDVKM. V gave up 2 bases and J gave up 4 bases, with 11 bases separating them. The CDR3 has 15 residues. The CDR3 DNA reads TGTGCCAGCAGTTTACATCAGGGCTTTAATGAAAAACTGTTTTTT. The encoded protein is CASSLHQGFNEKLFF.

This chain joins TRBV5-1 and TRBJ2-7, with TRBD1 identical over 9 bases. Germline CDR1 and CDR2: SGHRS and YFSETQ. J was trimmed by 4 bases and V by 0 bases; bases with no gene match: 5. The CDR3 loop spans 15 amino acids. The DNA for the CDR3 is TGCGCCAGCAGCTTGGATACAGGGGGCGGATACGAGCAGTACTTC. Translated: CASSLDTGGGYEQYF.

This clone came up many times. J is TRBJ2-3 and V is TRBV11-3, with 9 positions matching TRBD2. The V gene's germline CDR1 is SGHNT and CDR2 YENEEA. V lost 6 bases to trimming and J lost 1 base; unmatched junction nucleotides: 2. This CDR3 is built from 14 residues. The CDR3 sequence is CASRRGGGTDTQYF. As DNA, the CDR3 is TGTGCCAGCAGACGCGGGGGGGGCACAGATACGCAGTATTTT.

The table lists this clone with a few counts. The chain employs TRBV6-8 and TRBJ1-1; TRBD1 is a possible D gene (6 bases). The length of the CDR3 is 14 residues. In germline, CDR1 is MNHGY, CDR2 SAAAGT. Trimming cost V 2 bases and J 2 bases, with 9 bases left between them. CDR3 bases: TGTGCCAGCAGTTACAGGGGGGATAACACTGAAGCTTTCTTT. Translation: CASSYRGDNTEAFF.

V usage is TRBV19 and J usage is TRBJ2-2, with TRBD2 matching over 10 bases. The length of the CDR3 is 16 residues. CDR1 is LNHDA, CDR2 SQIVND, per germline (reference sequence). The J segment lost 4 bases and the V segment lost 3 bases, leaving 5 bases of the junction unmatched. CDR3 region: CASSIWLAGVTGELFF. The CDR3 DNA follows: TGTGCCAGTAGTATCTGGCTAGCGGGGGTCACCGGGGAGCTGTTTTTT. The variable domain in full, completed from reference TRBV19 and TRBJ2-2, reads DGGITQSPKYLFRKEGQNVTLSCEQNLNHDAMYWYRQDPGQGLRLIYYSQIVNDFQKGDIAEGYSVSREKKESFPLTVTSAQKNPTAFYLCASSIWLAGVTGELFFGEGSRLTVL.

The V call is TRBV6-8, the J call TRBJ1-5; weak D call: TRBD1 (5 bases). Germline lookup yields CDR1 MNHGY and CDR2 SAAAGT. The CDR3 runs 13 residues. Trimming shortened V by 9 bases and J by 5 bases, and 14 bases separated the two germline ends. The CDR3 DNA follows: TGTGCCAGTCAAAGCCAAGGGGATCAGCCCCAGCATTTT. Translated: CASQSQGDQPQHF.

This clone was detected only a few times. In DNA, the CDR3 is TGTGCCAGCAGTTTAGGGGAATTAAGGGGTAGCTACACCTTC. It is translated as CASSLGELRGSYTF. This sequence joins TRBV28 and TRBJ1-2; maybe TRBD1 (5 bases). CDR3 length: 14 residues. Trimming left V 2 bases short and J 9 bases short, with 16 bases between. CDR1 is MDHEN, CDR2 SYDVKM, per germline.

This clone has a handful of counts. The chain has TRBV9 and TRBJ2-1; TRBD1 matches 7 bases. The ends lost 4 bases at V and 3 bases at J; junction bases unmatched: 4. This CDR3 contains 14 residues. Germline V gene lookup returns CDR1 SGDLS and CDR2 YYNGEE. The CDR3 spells CASSTRDSYNEQFF. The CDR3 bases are TGTGCCAGCAGCACTAGGGACAGCTACAATGAGCAGTTCTTC.

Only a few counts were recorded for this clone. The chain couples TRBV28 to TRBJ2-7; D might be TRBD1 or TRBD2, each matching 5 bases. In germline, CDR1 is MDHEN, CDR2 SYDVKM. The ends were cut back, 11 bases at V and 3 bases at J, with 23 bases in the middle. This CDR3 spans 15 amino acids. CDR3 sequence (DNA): TGTGCCGGGGGATTTGGGGTCTACCCATTCTACGAGCAGTACTTC. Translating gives CAGGFGVYPFYEQYF.

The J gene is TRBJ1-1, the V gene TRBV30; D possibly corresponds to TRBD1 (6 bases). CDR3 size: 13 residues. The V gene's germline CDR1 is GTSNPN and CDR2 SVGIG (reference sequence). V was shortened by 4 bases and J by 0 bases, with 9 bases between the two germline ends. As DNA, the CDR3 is TGTGCCTGGACCCGGACAGTGAACACTGAAGCTTTCTTT. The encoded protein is CAWTRTVNTEAFF. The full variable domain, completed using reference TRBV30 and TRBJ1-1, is SQTIHQWPATLVQPVGSPLSLECTVEGTSNPNLYWYRQAAGRGLQLLFYSVGIGQISSEVPQNLSASRPQDRQFILSSKKLLLSDSGFYLCAWTRTVNTEAFFGQGTRLTVV.

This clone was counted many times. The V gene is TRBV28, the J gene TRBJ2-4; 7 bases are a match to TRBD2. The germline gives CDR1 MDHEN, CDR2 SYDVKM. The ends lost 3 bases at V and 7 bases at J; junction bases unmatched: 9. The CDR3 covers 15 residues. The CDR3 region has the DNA TGTGCCAGCAGTTTGGGCCGGGGGGTTGAGAACATTCAGTACTTC. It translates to CASSLGRGVENIQYF. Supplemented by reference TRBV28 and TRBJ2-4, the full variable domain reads DVKVTQSSRYLVKRTGEKVFLECVQDMDHENMFWYRQDPGLGLRLIYFSYDVKMKEKGDIPEGYSVSREKKERFSLILESASTNQTSMYLCASSLGRGVENIQYFGAGTRLSVL.

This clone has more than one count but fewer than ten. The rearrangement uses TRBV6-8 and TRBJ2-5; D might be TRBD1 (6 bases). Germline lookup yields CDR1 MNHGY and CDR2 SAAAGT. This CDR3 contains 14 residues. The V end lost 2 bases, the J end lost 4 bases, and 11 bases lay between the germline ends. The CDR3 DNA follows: TGTGCCAGCAGTTACATGGGGGCGGGAGAGACCCAGTACTTC. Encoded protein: CASSYMGAGETQYF.

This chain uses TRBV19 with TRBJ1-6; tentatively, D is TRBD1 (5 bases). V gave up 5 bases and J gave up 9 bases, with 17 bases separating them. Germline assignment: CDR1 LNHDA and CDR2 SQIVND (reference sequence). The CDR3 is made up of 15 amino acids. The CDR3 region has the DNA TGTGCCAGTAGTCAGGGACCCCATGGGAGTTCACCCCTCCACTTT. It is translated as CASSQGPHGSSPLHF.

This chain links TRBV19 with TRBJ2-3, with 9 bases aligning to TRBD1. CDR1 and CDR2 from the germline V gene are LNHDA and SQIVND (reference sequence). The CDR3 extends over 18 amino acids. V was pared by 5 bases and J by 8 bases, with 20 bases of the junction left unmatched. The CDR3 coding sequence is TGTGCCAGTAGTGTCCAAATCAACCGGGACAGGGTCTTCTCTACGCAGTATTTT. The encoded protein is CASSVQINRDRVFSTQYF.

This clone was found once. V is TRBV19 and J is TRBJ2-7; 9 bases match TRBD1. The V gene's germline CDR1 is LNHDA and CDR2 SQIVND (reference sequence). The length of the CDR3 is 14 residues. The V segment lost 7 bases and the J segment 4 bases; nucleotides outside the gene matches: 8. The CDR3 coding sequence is TGTGCCAGTAACCCCGGGACAGGGTGGTACGAGCAGTACTTC. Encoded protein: CASNPGTGWYEQYF. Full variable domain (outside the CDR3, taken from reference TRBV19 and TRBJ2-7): DGGITQSPKYLFRKEGQNVTLSCEQNLNHDAMYWYRQDPGQGLRLIYYSQIVNDFQKGDIAEGYSVSREKKESFPLTVTSAQKNPTAFYLCASNPGTGWYEQYFGPGTRLTVT.

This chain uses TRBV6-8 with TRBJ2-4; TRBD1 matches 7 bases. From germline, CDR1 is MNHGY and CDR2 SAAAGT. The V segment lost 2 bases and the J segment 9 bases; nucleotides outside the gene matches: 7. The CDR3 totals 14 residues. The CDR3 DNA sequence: TGTGCCAGCAGTTACGGGACAGCGCATTCCATTCAGTACTTC. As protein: CASSYGTAHSIQYF.

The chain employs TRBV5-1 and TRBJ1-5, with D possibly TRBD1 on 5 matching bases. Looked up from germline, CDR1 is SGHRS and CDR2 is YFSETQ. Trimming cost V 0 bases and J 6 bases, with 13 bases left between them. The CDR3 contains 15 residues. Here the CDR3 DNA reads TGCGCCAGCAGCTTGGCCGGGGGGGGTGGTCAGCCCCAGCATTTT. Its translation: CASSLAGGGGQPQHF.

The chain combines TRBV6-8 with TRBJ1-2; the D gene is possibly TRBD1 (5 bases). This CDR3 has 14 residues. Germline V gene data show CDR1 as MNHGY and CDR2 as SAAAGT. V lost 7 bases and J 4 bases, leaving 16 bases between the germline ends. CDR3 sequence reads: CASTGPDAGYGYTF. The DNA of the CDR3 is TGTGCCAGCACGGGGCCAGACGCTGGCTATGGCTACACCTTC.

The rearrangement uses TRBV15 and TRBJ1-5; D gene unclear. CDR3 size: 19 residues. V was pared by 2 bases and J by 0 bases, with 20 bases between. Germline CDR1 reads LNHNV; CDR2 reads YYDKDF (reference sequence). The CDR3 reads CATSRTGPRPSYSNQPQHF. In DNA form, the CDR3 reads TGTGCCACCAGCAGAACCGGACCGCGACCGAGTTATAGCAATCAGCCCCAGCATTTT. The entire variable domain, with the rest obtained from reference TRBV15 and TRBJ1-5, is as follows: DAMVIQNPRYQVTQFGKPVTLSCSQTLNHNVMYWYQQKSSQAPKLLFHYYDKDFNNEADTPDNFQSRRPNTSFCFLDIRSPGLGDTAMYLCATSRTGPRPSYSNQPQHFGDGTRLSIL.